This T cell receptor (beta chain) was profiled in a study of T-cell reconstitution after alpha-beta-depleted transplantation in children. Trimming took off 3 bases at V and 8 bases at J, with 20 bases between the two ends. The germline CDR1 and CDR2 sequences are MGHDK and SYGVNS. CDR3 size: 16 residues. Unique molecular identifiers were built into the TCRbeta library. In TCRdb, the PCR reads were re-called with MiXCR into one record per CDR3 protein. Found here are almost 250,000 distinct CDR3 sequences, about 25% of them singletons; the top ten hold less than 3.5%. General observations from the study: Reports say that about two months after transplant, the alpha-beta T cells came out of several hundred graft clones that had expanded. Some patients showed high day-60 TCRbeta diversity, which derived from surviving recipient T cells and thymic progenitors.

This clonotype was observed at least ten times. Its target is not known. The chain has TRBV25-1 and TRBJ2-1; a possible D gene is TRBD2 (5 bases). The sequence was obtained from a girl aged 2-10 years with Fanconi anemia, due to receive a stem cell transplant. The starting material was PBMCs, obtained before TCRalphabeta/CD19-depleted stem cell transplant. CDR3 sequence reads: CASSERVPEGFYEQFF. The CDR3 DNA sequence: TGTGCCAGCAGTGAGAGGGTGCCAGAAGGGTTCTATGAGCAGTTCTTC.